This T cell receptor (beta chain) was documented in a study of post-analysis software for immune sequencing data. Study conclusions and caveats: Several TRBV segments (TRBV5-6, TRBV5-1 and TRBV20-1 among them) occurred more frequently in patients than in controls. Multiple sclerosis was associated with a significant reduction in normalized Chao1 diversity relative to controls.

With regard to this clonotype: Its antigen remains unidentified.

This CDR3 comprises 19 residues. Losses at the gene ends were 3 bases for V and 6 bases for J; bases not matched to a gene: 22. Germline V gene sequence: CDR1 SQVTM, CDR2 ANQGSEA. Included in the TCR beta cDNA libraries were unique molecular identifiers. MiXCR was run by TCRdb on the PCR reads, yielding one entry per CDR3 protein. This table has approximately 630,000 distinct CDR3 sequences, approximately 60% appearing once. The V and J genes are TRBV29-1 and TRBJ2-1; 8 bases agree with TRBD1. Source material: blood. This TCR was sampled from a girl aged 2-10 years with multiple sclerosis. CDR3 sequence reads: CSVERIELAGGPPGNEQFF. DNA for the CDR3: TGCAGCGTTGAGAGGATTGAGTTGGCAGGGGGCCCTCCCGGCAATGAGCAGTTCTTC.